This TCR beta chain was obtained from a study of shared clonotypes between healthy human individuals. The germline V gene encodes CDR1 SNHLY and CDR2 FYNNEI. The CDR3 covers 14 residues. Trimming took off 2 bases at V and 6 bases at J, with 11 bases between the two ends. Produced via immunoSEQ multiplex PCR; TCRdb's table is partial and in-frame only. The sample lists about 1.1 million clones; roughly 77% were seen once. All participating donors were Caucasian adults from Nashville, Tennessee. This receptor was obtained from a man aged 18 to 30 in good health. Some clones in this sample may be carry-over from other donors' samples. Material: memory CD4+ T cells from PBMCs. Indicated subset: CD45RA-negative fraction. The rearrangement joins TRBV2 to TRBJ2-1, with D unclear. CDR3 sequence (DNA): TGTGCCAGCAGTGAATTTTCGGTTGGCAATGAGCAGTTCTTC. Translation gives CASSEFSVGNEQFF.